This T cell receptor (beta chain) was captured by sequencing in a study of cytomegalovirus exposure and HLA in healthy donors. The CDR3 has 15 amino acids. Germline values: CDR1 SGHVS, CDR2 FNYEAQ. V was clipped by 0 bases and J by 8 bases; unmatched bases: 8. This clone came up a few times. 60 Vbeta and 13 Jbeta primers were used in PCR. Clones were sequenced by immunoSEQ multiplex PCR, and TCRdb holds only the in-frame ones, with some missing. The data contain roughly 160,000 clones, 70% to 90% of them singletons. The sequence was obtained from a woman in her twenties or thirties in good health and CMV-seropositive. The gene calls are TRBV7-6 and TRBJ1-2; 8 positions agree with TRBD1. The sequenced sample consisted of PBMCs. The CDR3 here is CASSLAQGAVGGYTF. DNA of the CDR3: TGTGCCAGCAGCTTAGCCCAGGGGGCGGTGGGAGGCTACACCTTC. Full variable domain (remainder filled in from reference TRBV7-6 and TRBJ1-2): GAGVSQSPRYKVTKRGQDVALRCDPISGHVSLYWYRQALGQGPEFLTYFNYEAQQDKSGLPNDRFSAERPEGSISTLTIQRTEQRDSAMYRCASSLAQGAVGGYTFGSGTRLTVV.